Sequencing of this T cell receptor (beta chain) was carried out in a study of neurological immune-mediated disorders. MiXCR, applied by TCRdb to the 5' RACE reads, yields one record per CDR3 protein. The profile covers some 56,000 distinct CDR3 sequences, with roughly 3.8% appearing a single time and 5.5% to 7.5% taken by the ten largest. V lost 3 bases to trimming and J lost 0 bases, with 6 bases between them. CDR1 and CDR2 from the germline V gene are DFQATT and SNEGSKA (reference sequence). The CDR3 is made up of 13 amino acids. This clonotype was recorded many times. The TCR originated in a man in his sixties with multiple sclerosis. Sequencing was carried out using PBMCs. This rearrangement joins TRBV20-1 to TRBJ2-1; no clear D. The CDR3 region is CSARSYSYNEQFF. CDR3 coding DNA: TGCAGTGCTAGGTCCTACTCCTACAATGAGCAGTTCTTC.